This T cell receptor (beta chain) was sequenced in a study of technical replicates of blood from several donors. The ends lost 6 bases at V and 2 bases at J; junction bases unmatched: 5. Germline CDR1 and CDR2: LNHDA and SQIVND (reference sequence). This CDR3 is built from 15 residues. Sequencing was performed with immunoSEQ multiplex PCR; in TCRdb, only in-frame clones are kept and a portion is missing. The sample consists of more than 70,000 clones, 93% of them appearing once. The sequence was obtained from a human donor in good health. The genes are TRBV19 and TRBJ2-2, with 8 bases aligning to TRBD2. Sequenced: T cells isolated from PBMCs. The CDR3 sequence is CASRSVAGNTGELFF. The DNA of the CDR3 is TGTGCCAGTAGGTCAGTAGCGGGAAACACCGGGGAGCTGTTTTTT.